Below are 31 T cell receptor beta chains sequenced from a single sample in a study of blood T cells in healthy people across ages. Alongside a J-beta primer mix, a sample-barcoded 5' primer served in a second PCR lasting about 7 to 11 cycles. TCRdb recomputed calls from the 5' RACE reads with MiXCR, one row per CDR3 protein. This sample yields almost 1 million distinct CDR3 sequences, of which roughly 51% are seen a single time; about 20% belongs to the top ten. Sequencing was performed on blood. These receptors originate from a woman aged 60-75 years in good health.

The chain joins TRBV6-6 to TRBJ2-1; D remains unclear. Per the germline V gene, CDR1 is MNHNY and CDR2 is SVGAGI (reference sequence). Deletions cut 0 bases from V and 6 bases from J, with 6 bases between. This CDR3 is built from 13 residues. The CDR3 loop reads CASSYSEVNEQFF. CDR3 in DNA: TGTGCCAGCAGTTACTCAGAGGTCAATGAGCAGTTCTTC.

This clonotype was seen a handful of times. The rearrangement links TRBV7-9 to TRBJ2-3; TRBD2 aligns across 8 bases. The CDR3 spans 15 residues. Germline V gene lookup returns CDR1 SEHNR and CDR2 FQNEAQ (reference sequence). The V and J ends lost 4 bases and 4 bases, in that order; junction bases with no gene match: 7. CDR3 sequence reads: CASSSSGSLADTQYF. The CDR3 bases are TGTGCCAGCAGCTCGAGCGGGAGTCTGGCAGATACGCAGTATTTT.

Note on this clonotype: One end of the junction does not line up with germline, which may come from a read error. The chain employs TRBV28 and TRBJ1-5; no firm D call. This CDR3 has 14 residues. Germline V gene data show CDR1 as MDHEN and CDR2 as SYDVKM. CDR3: CASSLGGWSQPQRF. Here the CDR3 DNA reads TGTGCCAGCAGTTTAGGAGGTTGGAGTCAGCCCCAGCGTTTT.

This clonotype was seen more than once but under ten times. This sequence joins TRBV10-3 and TRBJ2-3; no firm D call. Germline V gene sequence: CDR1 ENHRY, CDR2 SYGVKD. The CDR3 covers 11 residues. V lost 7 bases and J 2 bases, leaving 4 bases between the germline ends. The CDR3 region is CAITHTDTQYF. In DNA form, the CDR3 reads TGTGCCATCACCCACACAGATACGCAGTATTTT.

The CDR3: CASNRGPGTDTQYF. CDR3 DNA sequence: TGTGCCAGCAATCGCGGACCGGGGACAGATACGCAGTATTTT. The chain recombines TRBV6-5 with TRBJ2-3; possible D gene TRBD2, 5 bases. V gave up 7 bases and J gave up 3 bases, with 14 bases separating them. The germline CDR1 and CDR2 sequences are MNHEY and SVGAGI. The CDR3 spans 14 residues.

This clonotype showed up just a few times. The chain employs TRBV20-1 and TRBJ2-1, with D maybe TRBD1 (7 bases). This CDR3 has 12 residues. Germline values: CDR1 DFQATT, CDR2 SNEGSKA (reference sequence). V gave up 3 bases and J gave up 8 bases, with 11 bases separating them. The CDR3 DNA sequence: TGCAGTGCTAGCGGAGGGGGCGATGAGCAGTTCTTC. It yields the protein CSASGGGDEQFF.

The rearrangement joins TRBV12-3 or TRBV12-4 to TRBJ1-5, with TRBD1 as a possible D gene (5 bases). Trimming took off 6 bases at V and 11 bases at J, with 20 bases between the two ends. CDR3 length: 14 amino acids. The CDR3 protein is CASSDNSGTPAQHF. CDR3 in DNA: TGTGCCAGCAGCGATAACTCCGGGACTCCAGCCCAGCATTTT.

This clonotype occurred once. The chain joins TRBV29-1 to TRBJ2-7, with D uncertain. The germline CDR1 and CDR2 sequences are SQVTM and ANQGSEA. Trimming took 3 bases from V and 7 from J, leaving 7 bases between them. This CDR3 spans 10 amino acids. CDR3 protein: CSVDLGEQYF. The CDR3, as DNA: TGCAGCGTTGACCTGGGGGAGCAGTACTTC.

The chain has TRBV11-2 and TRBJ1-1, with unresolved D. Trimming removed 1 base from V and 4 bases from J, with 4 bases in between. CDR3 length equals 12 residues. CDR1 is SGHAT and CDR2 is FQNNGV in the germline V gene. The DNA of the CDR3 is TGTGCCAGCAGCTTAGGGTTCACTGAAGCTTTCTTT. It codes for CASSLGFTEAFF.

The V gene is TRBV12-3 or TRBV12-4, the J gene TRBJ2-3, with 11 bases aligning to TRBD2. This CDR3 is 15 amino acids long. V lost 8 bases, J lost 5 bases, and 9 bases stayed unmatched. The CDR3 loop is CASDPTSGEGDTQYF. CDR3 DNA sequence: TGTGCCAGCGATCCGACTAGCGGGGAGGGAGATACGCAGTATTTT.

This chain links TRBV7-2 with TRBJ2-7, with D perhaps matching TRBD1 (5 bases). The V end lost 5 bases, the J end lost 2 bases, and 16 bases lay between the germline ends. This CDR3 contains 15 residues. Germline values: CDR1 SGHTA, CDR2 FQGNSA. The CDR3 DNA is TGTGCCAGCAGCCAAGTCGTTGGGGCCCCCTACGAGCAGTACTTC. Amino acids: CASSQVVGAPYEQYF.

The V call is TRBV29-1, the J call TRBJ2-7; tentatively, D is TRBD2 (5 bases). This CDR3 is built from 10 residues. Germline CDR1 reads SQVTM; CDR2 reads ANQGSEA. Trimming stripped 5 bases from V and 7 bases from J, with 9 bases between. CDR3 loop: CSVLSGEQYF. CDR3 nucleotides: TGCAGCGTTCTGTCGGGAGAGCAGTACTTC.

This clonotype was seen a few times. The chain joins TRBV29-1 to TRBJ1-4; 7 bases are shared with TRBD1. Per the germline V gene, CDR1 is SQVTM and CDR2 is ANQGSEA. The CDR3 spans 13 residues. The ends lost 6 bases at V and 3 bases at J; junction bases unmatched: 4. In DNA form, the CDR3 reads TGCAGCGTGATCAGGGGGTCTAATGAAAAACTGTTTTTT. This translates into CSVIRGSNEKLFF.

CDR3 residues: CAISVDSYGYTF. CDR3 DNA: TGTGCCATCAGTGTGGACAGCTATGGCTACACCTTC. The chain joins TRBV10-3 to TRBJ1-2; D possibly corresponds to TRBD1 (6 bases). Germline CDR1 ENHRY, CDR2 SYGVKD. The CDR3 runs 12 residues. V was pared by 4 bases and J by 4 bases, with 7 bases between.

The table lists this clonotype with a few counts. The rearrangement joins TRBV4-2 to TRBJ2-7; D not resolved. V was clipped by 0 bases and J by 0 bases, with 9 bases between them. Per the germline V gene, CDR1 is LGHNA and CDR2 is YNFKEQ. The CDR3 extends over 15 amino acids. For the CDR3, the DNA is TGTGCCAGCAGCCAAGATTGGCGCAACTCCTACGAGCAGTACTTC. Protein: CASSQDWRNSYEQYF.

The CDR3 region has the DNA TGTGCCTGGACACCCGGGACTGATGGATACGAGCAGTACTTC. Translating gives CAWTPGTDGYEQYF. V is TRBV30 and J is TRBJ2-5, with D tentatively TRBD2 (6 bases). Matching the DNA end better, TRBJ2-7 makes the J call doubtful. The CDR3 consists of 14 residues. The germline CDR1 and CDR2 sequences are GTSNPN and SVGIG (reference sequence).

The table lists this clonotype with a few counts. V gene TRBV18 combines with J gene TRBJ2-7; no clear D gene. Per germline, CDR1 KGHSH and CDR2 LQKENI. V was pared by 2 bases and J by 4 bases, with 12 bases between. This CDR3 comprises 14 residues. The chain's CDR3 is CASSPGSWSYEQYF. CDR3 DNA sequence: TGTGCCAGCTCACCAGGGTCATGGAGTTACGAGCAGTACTTC.

J is TRBJ1-1 and V is TRBV9, with 8 bases matching TRBD1. Germline CDR1 reads SGDLS; CDR2 reads YYNGEE. The V gene end was trimmed by 1 base and the J gene end by 4 bases; junction bases not matched to a gene: 0. This CDR3 has 13 residues. The CDR3 DNA reads TGTGCCAGCAGCGTACAGGGGGCCACTGAAGCTTTCTTT. It translates to CASSVQGATEAFF.

This clonotype was seen a handful of times. The V call is TRBV7-6, the J call TRBJ2-7; TRBD1 might be the D (6 bases). TRBJ2-5 matches the DNA end more closely, so the J call is doubtful. Germline CDR1 reads SGHVS; CDR2 reads FNYEAQ. CDR3 size: 14 residues. In DNA, the CDR3 is TGTGCCAGCAGCGGCCAAACAGGGTTAGAGACCCAGTACTTC. Protein product: CASSGQTGLETQYF.

Regarding this clonotype: At one of its ends the junction is not consistent with the germline gene, which may arise from a read error. The CDR3 protein is CANSLGSSHNEKLFF. In DNA form, the CDR3 reads TGTGCCAACAGCCTAGGGTCCTCACATAATGAAAAACTGTTTTTT. The V call is TRBV11-2, the J call TRBJ1-4; D is unresolved. This CDR3 comprises 15 residues. The germline gives CDR1 SGHAT, CDR2 FQNNGV.

This clonotype showed up many times. The rearrangement joins TRBV7-2 to TRBJ2-3; no clear D gene. The CDR3 spans 12 residues. In germline, CDR1 is SGHTA, CDR2 FQGNSA. With 1 base removed from V and 4 bases from J, the gap between germline ends came to 3 bases. The DNA of the CDR3 is TGTGCCAGCAGCTTAGTCCCAGATACGCAGTATTTT. It is translated as CASSLVPDTQYF. Supplemented by reference TRBV7-2 and TRBJ2-3, the full variable domain reads GAGVSQSPSNKVTEKGKDVELRCDPISGHTALYWYRQSLGQGLEFLIYFQGNSAPDKSGLPSDRFSAERTGGSVSTLTIQRTQQEDSAVYLCASSLVPDTQYFGPGTRLTVL.

The J gene is TRBJ2-3, the V gene TRBV7-9; 8 bases are shared with TRBD2. Trimming removed 2 bases from V and 4 bases from J; junction bases left unmatched: 5. CDR1 is SEHNR and CDR2 is FQNEAQ in the germline V gene (reference sequence). CDR3 length: 15 amino acids. The CDR3 DNA reads as TGTGCCAGCAGCTTAACAGCGGGAGTAGCAGATACGCAGTATTTT. It encodes CASSLTAGVADTQYF.

The chain couples TRBV7-9 to TRBJ2-5; D call uncertain. Trimming stripped 5 bases from V and 10 bases from J, with 11 bases between. The CDR3 is 11 amino acids. Germline V CDR1 and CDR2: SEHNR, FQNEAQ (reference sequence). CDR3 loop: CASSPPPGQYF. The CDR3 DNA sequence: TGTGCCAGCAGCCCTCCGCCGGGCCAGTACTTC. The full variable domain, in which reference TRBV7-9 and TRBJ2-5 provide the parts outside the CDR3, is DTGVSQNPRHKITKRGQNVTFRCDPISEHNRLYWYRQTLGQGPEFLTYFQNEAQLEKSRLLSDRFSAERPKGSFSTLEIQRTEQGDSAMYLCASSPPPGQYFGPGTRLLVL.

This rearrangement joins TRBV2 to TRBJ2-1, with 9 bases aligning to TRBD2. The CDR3 extends over 15 amino acids. V trimming: 8 bases; J trimming: 6 bases; junction bases outside the gene matches: 11. Germline V lookup: CDR1 SNHLY, CDR2 FYNNEI. The CDR3 region is CASLIFSGSANEQFF. The CDR3 DNA reads TGTGCCAGCTTGATTTTTAGCGGGAGCGCCAATGAGCAGTTCTTC.

The V and J genes are TRBV28 and TRBJ2-1, with D perhaps TRBD2 (5 bases). V was shortened by 5 bases and J by 0 bases, with 17 bases between the two germline ends. This CDR3 has 17 residues. Germline V gives CDR1 MDHEN, CDR2 SYDVKM. The CDR3 DNA reads TGTGCCAGCAGTACTGCAGCTGAGCGGAGCTCCTACAATGAGCAGTTCTTC. It specifies CASSTAAERSSYNEQFF.

The sample holds one count of this clonotype. V gene TRBV4-2 combines with J gene TRBJ2-1, with 10 positions matching TRBD2. Losses at the gene ends were 4 bases for V and 10 bases for J; bases not matched to a gene: 7. This CDR3 spans 14 amino acids. Germline CDR1 and CDR2: LGHNA and YNFKEQ. CDR3 in amino acids: CASSPGTSAEEQFF. The CDR3, as DNA: TGTGCCAGCAGCCCCGGGACTAGCGCGGAAGAGCAGTTCTTC.

The chain carries TRBV14 and TRBJ2-5; D is perhaps TRBD2 (5 bases). The last part of the DNA fits TRBJ2-7 better; the J call may be wrong. CDR3 length: 16 residues. Germline CDR1 and CDR2: SGHDN and FVKESK. Written as DNA, the CDR3 is TGTGCCAGCAGCCAAGAGCACTACCGGGAAATCACCGAGCAGTACTTC. Encoded protein: CASSQEHYREITEQYF.

This clonotype was counted between two and nine times. V usage is TRBV20-1 and J usage is TRBJ2-1; tentatively, D is TRBD1 (6 bases). This CDR3 has 14 residues. Trimming shortened V by 5 bases and J by 2 bases, and 13 bases separated the two germline ends. Germline V CDR1 and CDR2: DFQATT, SNEGSKA (reference sequence). The CDR3: CSAYATGTYNEQFF. In DNA, the CDR3 is TGCAGTGCTTATGCGACAGGTACCTACAATGAGCAGTTCTTC.

In this sample, this clonotype turned up a few times. This chain connects TRBV4-1 to TRBJ2-4; TRBD2 matches 10 bases. V lost 3 bases to trimming and J lost 2 bases; unmatched junction nucleotides: 4. Germline lookup yields CDR1 MGHRA and CDR2 YSYEKL. This CDR3 has 16 amino acids. In DNA form, the CDR3 reads TGCGCCAGCAGCCAGACTAGCGGGCCTCCCAAAAACATTCAGTACTTC. Amino acids: CASSQTSGPPKNIQYF.

In this sample, this clonotype turned up a few times. This chain's CDR3 is CSAPGGGSFSYNEQFF. For the CDR3, the DNA is TGCAGTGCTCCAGGCGGGGGGAGTTTCTCCTACAATGAGCAGTTCTTC. This chain links TRBV20-1 with TRBJ2-1; 8 bases match TRBD2. The CDR3 has 16 residues. With V trimmed by 5 bases and J by 0 bases, 9 bases remained unmatched. Germline V gives CDR1 DFQATT, CDR2 SNEGSKA (reference sequence).

The V call is TRBV4-1, the J call TRBJ2-1, with TRBD1 matching 9 bases. The V gene's germline CDR1 is MGHRA and CDR2 YSYEKL. Losses at the gene ends were 3 bases for V and 14 bases for J; bases not matched to a gene: 11. The CDR3 sequence is 14 residues long. The CDR3 DNA sequence: TGCGCCAGCAGCCATCAAGAAAACCGGGACAGGGAGTTCTTC. It is translated as CASSHQENRDREFF.